Sequencing of this T cell receptor beta chain was carried out in a study of control samples from healthy donors and cancer patients (dated by TCRdb to about 2020). In the case of this clone: The antigen it recognizes is unknown. The record has no base qualities; no much larger clone is one base away.

The protocol used for the library was the immunoSEQ multiplex PCR assay. TCRdb limited this immuneACCESS table to in-frame rearrangements with V and J called. A share of clones is missing; checked studies link under half to unresolved V genes, and the rest is unexplained. The sample data list around 89,000 clones, and roughly four fifths of these were observed just once. The ten largest clonotypes hold around 10% of the sample. CDR1 and CDR2 are read off the germline V gene as SGDLS and YYNGEE. The CDR3, from cysteine to phenylalanine, totals 12 residues. This entry keeps only the CDR3 DNA: 36 bases, framed from base 1. V lost 5 bases and J lost 6 bases; the stretch between them is 11 bases long.

The source material was blood. Recombination joined TRBV9 with TRBJ1-2; the D gene is perhaps TRBD1, on 6 matching bases. The TCR sequence derives from a woman aged 60-75 years in good health. The CDR3 in this case is CASSHRADGYTF. The nucleotide sequence reads TGTGCCAGCAGTCACAGGGCGGATGGCTACACCTTC.